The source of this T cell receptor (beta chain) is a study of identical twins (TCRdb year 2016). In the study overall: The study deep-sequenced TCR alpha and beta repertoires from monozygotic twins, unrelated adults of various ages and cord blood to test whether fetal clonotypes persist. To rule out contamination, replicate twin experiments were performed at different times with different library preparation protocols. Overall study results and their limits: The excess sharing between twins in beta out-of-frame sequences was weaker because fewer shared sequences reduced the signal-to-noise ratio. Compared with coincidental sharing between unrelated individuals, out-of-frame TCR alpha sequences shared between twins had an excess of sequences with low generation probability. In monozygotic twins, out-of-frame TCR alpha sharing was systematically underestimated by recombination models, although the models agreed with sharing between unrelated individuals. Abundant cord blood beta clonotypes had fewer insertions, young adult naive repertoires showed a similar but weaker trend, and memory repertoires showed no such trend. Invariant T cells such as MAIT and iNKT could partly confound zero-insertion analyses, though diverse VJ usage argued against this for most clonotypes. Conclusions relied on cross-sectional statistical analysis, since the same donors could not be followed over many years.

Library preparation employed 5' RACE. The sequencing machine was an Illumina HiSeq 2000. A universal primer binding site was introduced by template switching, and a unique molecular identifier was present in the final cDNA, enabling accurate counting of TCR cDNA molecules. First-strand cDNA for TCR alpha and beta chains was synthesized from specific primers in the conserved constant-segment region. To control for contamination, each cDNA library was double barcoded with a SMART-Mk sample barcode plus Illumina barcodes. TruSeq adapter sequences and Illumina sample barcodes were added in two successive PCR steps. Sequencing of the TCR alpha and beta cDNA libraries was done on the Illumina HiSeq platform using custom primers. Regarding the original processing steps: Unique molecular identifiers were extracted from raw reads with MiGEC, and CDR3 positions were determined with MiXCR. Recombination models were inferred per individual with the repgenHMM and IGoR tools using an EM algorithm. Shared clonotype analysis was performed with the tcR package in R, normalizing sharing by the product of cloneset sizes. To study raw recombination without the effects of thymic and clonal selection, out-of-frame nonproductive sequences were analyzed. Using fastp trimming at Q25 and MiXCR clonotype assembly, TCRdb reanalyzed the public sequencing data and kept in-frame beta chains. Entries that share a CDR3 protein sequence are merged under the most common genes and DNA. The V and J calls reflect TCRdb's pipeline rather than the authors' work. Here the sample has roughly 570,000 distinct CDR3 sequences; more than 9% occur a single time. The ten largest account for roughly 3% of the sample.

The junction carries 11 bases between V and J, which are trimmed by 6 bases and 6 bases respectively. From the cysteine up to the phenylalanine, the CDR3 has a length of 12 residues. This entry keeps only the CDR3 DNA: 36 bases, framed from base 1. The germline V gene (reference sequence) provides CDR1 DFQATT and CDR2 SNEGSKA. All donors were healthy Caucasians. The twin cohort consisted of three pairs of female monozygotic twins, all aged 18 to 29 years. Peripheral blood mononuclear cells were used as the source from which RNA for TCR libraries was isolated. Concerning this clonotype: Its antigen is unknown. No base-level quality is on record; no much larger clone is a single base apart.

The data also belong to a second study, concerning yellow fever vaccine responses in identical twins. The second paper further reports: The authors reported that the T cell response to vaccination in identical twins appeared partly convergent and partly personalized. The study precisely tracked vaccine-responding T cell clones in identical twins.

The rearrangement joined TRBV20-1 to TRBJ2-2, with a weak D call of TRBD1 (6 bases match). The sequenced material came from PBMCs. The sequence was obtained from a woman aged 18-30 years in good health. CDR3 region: CSAQQGPGELFF. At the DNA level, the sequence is TGCAGTGCCCAACAGGGCCCCGGGGAGCTGTTTTTT.